These 18 T cell receptor beta chains were all obtained from the same sample, sequenced in a study of CD8 T cells in Susac syndrome. The RNA input was roughly 0.45 to 1 ug, and it was reverse transcribed with random hexamers. One entry per CDR3 protein results from TCRdb running MiXCR on the immunoSEQ multiplex PCR reads. Of more than 150,000 distinct CDR3 sequences in the sample, around 96% are singletons; the top ten hold about 0.13%. The specimen was CD4+ T cells from PBMCs. These receptors all come from a human donor in good health.

The rearrangement links TRBV30 to TRBJ2-1; no reliable D call. Germline V gene sequence: CDR1 GTSNPN, CDR2 SVGIG (reference sequence). With 7 bases removed from V and 4 bases from J, the gap between germline ends came to 8 bases. CDR3 length equals 11 residues. The CDR3 protein is CASDQYNEQFF. CDR3 in DNA: TGTGCCTCGGACCAGTACAATGAGCAGTTCTTC. The whole variable domain, filled in from reference TRBV30 and TRBJ2-1, reads SQTIHQWPATLVQPVGSPLSLECTVEGTSNPNLYWYRQAAGRGLQLLFYSVGIGQISSEVPQNLSASRPQDRQFILSSKKLLLSDSGFYLCASDQYNEQFFGPGTRLTVL.

This sequence joins TRBV15 and TRBJ2-5; D may be TRBD1 or TRBD2 (5 bases each). The CDR3 runs 13 residues. CDR1 is LNHNV, CDR2 YYDKDF, per germline (reference sequence). V was clipped by 3 bases and J by 4 bases, with 9 bases between them. This CDR3 is CATSRGVRETQYF. The DNA of the CDR3 is TGTGCCACCAGCAGGGGGGTTCGAGAGACCCAGTACTTC.

J is TRBJ2-5 and V is TRBV19; D possibly corresponds to TRBD2 (7 bases). The CDR3 spans 15 residues. In germline, CDR1 is LNHDA, CDR2 SQIVND (reference sequence). The V end lost 5 bases, the J end lost 2 bases, and 15 bases lay between the germline ends. Here the CDR3 DNA reads TGTGCCAGTAGTTTCCGGGGGGCGGAACAAGAGACCCAGTACTTC. This translates into CASSFRGAEQETQYF.

The V call is TRBV12-3 or TRBV12-4, the J call TRBJ2-5; TRBD2 is a possible D gene (5 bases). V lost 0 bases and J 2 bases, leaving 7 bases between the germline ends. The CDR3 is 14 amino acids. CDR3: CASSLAAGQETQYF. CDR3 nucleotide sequence: TGTGCCAGCAGTTTAGCGGCGGGTCAAGAGACCCAGTACTTC.

The J gene is TRBJ2-7, the V gene TRBV2, with TRBD2 as a possible D gene (5 bases). The V gene's germline CDR1 is SNHLY and CDR2 FYNNEI. The CDR3 contains 13 residues. Trimming cost V 7 bases and J 2 bases, with 12 bases left between them. The CDR3: CASMVRGPYEQYF. CDR3 DNA: TGTGCCAGCATGGTCCGAGGGCCCTACGAGCAGTACTTC.

The rearrangement joins TRBV7-2 to TRBJ1-2; tentatively, D is TRBD1 (5 bases). The CDR3 totals 14 residues. The germline CDR1 and CDR2 sequences are SGHTA and FQGNSA. Trimming took off 1 base at V and 0 bases at J, with 6 bases between the two ends. CDR3 amino acids: CASSLGTTNYGYTF. CDR3 bases: TGTGCCAGCAGCTTAGGGACAACTAACTATGGCTACACCTTC. Full variable domain (rest looked up from reference TRBV7-2 and TRBJ1-2): GAGVSQSPSNKVTEKGKDVELRCDPISGHTALYWYRQSLGQGLEFLIYFQGNSAPDKSGLPSDRFSAERTGGSVSTLTIQRTQQEDSAVYLCASSLGTTNYGYTFGSGTRLTVV.

The CDR3 loop is CSVEGHGGYNEQFF. DNA of the CDR3: TGCAGCGTTGAGGGGCACGGGGGATACAATGAGCAGTTCTTC. The chain joins TRBV29-1 to TRBJ2-1, with D possibly matching TRBD2 (6 bases). CDR1 and CDR2 (germline): SQVTM, ANQGSEA. V lost 3 bases and J lost 4, with 13 bases in between. CDR3 length equals 14 residues.

The CDR3 DNA is TGTGCCAGCAGCCCGAGGCTGGGGCCGGGTGAGCAGTTCTTC. Protein: CASSPRLGPGEQFF. This chain links TRBV7-3 with TRBJ2-1, with D maybe TRBD1 (5 bases). This CDR3 contains 14 residues. Per germline, CDR1 SGHTA and CDR2 FQGTGA. Trimming took 5 bases from V and 9 from J, leaving 17 bases between them.

The V and J genes are TRBV6-2 or TRBV6-3 and TRBJ1-5; D is perhaps TRBD1 (5 bases). The germline V gene encodes CDR1 MNHEY and CDR2 SVGEGT. Trimming pared 2 bases from V and 7 bases from J, leaving 9 bases between. This CDR3 contains 13 residues. The DNA for the CDR3 is TGTGCCAGCAGTTACAGGGGTAGCCAGCCCCAGCATTTT. Protein: CASSYRGSQPQHF.

This clonotype occurred a few times. The chain carries TRBV6-5 and TRBJ2-3; D may be TRBD2 (5 bases). V was shortened by 5 bases and J by 3 bases, with 9 bases between the two germline ends. This CDR3 spans 13 amino acids. Germline loops: CDR1 MNHEY, CDR2 SVGAGI. The CDR3 region is CASSVTSTDTQYF. CDR3 in DNA: TGTGCCAGCAGTGTAACTAGTACAGATACGCAGTATTTT.

The rearrangement joins TRBV6-2 or TRBV6-3 to TRBJ2-1; a possible D gene is TRBD1 (5 bases). The CDR3 consists of 14 residues. CDR1 and CDR2 from the germline V gene are MNHEY and SVGEGT. V dropped 7 bases and J dropped 5 bases, with 15 bases sitting between them. The CDR3 reads CASTYDSPHNEQFF. The DNA of the CDR3 is TGTGCCAGCACCTACGACAGCCCCCACAATGAGCAGTTCTTC.

The rearrangement joins TRBV30 to TRBJ2-7, with D possibly being TRBD1 (5 bases). The V end was cut by 7 bases, the J end by 3 bases, with 13 bases between. The germline V gene has CDR1 GTSNPN and CDR2 SVGIG (reference sequence). This CDR3 is built from 12 residues. CDR3 in amino acids: CASRTPRYEQYF. The CDR3 DNA follows: TGTGCCTCCCGGACACCACGCTACGAGCAGTACTTC.

The chain has TRBV29-1 and TRBJ2-7; the D is unclear. Trimming cost V 4 bases and J 3 bases, with 7 bases left between them. This CDR3 spans 11 amino acids. The germline V gene encodes CDR1 SQVTM and CDR2 ANQGSEA. The CDR3 DNA sequence: TGCAGCGTTGGTGGGGACTACGAGCAGTACTTC. Translating it yields CSVGGDYEQYF.

The V and J genes are TRBV10-3 and TRBJ2-1, with D hard to call. V was trimmed by 4 bases and J by 5 bases, leaving 6 bases between them. Looked up from germline, CDR1 is ENHRY and CDR2 is SYGVKD. CDR3 length: 12 amino acids. CDR3 sequence: CAISAEHNEQFF. CDR3 DNA sequence: TGTGCCATCAGTGCGGAGCACAATGAGCAGTTCTTC.

The chain has TRBV7-2 and TRBJ2-3; TRBD2 agrees at 11 bases. The CDR3 loop spans 15 amino acids. Per germline, CDR1 SGHTA and CDR2 FQGNSA. V trimming: 7 bases; J trimming: 2 bases; junction bases outside the gene matches: 5. The chain's CDR3 is CASTHSGGATDTQYF. CDR3 nucleotides: TGTGCCAGCACCCATAGCGGGGGGGCCACAGATACGCAGTATTTT.

This rearrangement joins TRBV6-2 or TRBV6-3 to TRBJ1-1; D perhaps matches TRBD1 (5 bases). The V and J ends lost 8 bases and 5 bases respectively, with 15 bases between them. Germline CDR1 reads MNHEY; CDR2 reads SVGEGT. The CDR3 is 13 residues long. CDR3 DNA: TGTGCCAGCCAAAAGGCAGGGAGGACTGAAGCTTTCTTT. It encodes CASQKAGRTEAFF.

This clonotype was seen once. This chain links TRBV5-1 with TRBJ2-5; the D gene is possibly TRBD2 (5 bases). This CDR3 spans 15 amino acids. Germline CDR1 reads SGHRS; CDR2 reads YFSETQ. The ends were cut back, 2 bases at V and 5 bases at J, with 16 bases in the middle. CDR3 loop: CASSLLTPAGETQYF. CDR3 DNA: TGCGCCAGCAGCTTACTGACCCCGGCGGGCGAGACCCAGTACTTC.

The rearrangement joins TRBV5-1 to TRBJ2-5, with 7 bases identical to TRBD1. This CDR3 region has 14 residues. Per the germline V gene, CDR1 is SGHRS and CDR2 is YFSETQ. Trimming at V came to 4 bases and at J to 5 bases, leaving 8 bases not matched to a gene. CDR3 nucleotide sequence: TGCGCCAGCAGCGGCGGACAGGCTGGGGAGACCCAGTACTTC. It encodes CASSGGQAGETQYF.